This TCR beta chain was sequenced in a study of T cell responses to AZD1222 COVID-19 vaccine. Sequencing used immunoSEQ multiplex PCR; TCRdb keeps in-frame clones, though not all of them. This sample carries some 90,000 clones, about 90% of them seen once, and the ten largest clones take approximately 1.4%. CDR1 and CDR2 from the germline V gene are SGHTS and YDEGEE. The ends were cut back, 5 bases at V and 6 bases at J, with 11 bases in the middle. This CDR3 is 12 amino acids long. The input for sequencing was peripheral blood, taken on day 0 of AZD1222 vaccination. The chain recombines TRBV5-8 with TRBJ1-1; TRBD1 is a possible D gene (5 bases). The TCR was taken from an adult in good health. CDR3 residues: CASSWGEAEAFF. The CDR3 DNA reads as TGTGCCAGCAGTTGGGGGGAGGCTGAAGCTTTCTTT. Based on the CDR3 plus reference TRBV5-8 and TRBJ1-1, the full variable domain is EAGVTQSPTHLIKTRGQQATLRCSPISGHTSVYWYQQALGLGLQFLLWYDEGEERNRGNFPPRFSGRQFPNYSSELNVNALELEDSALYLCASSWGEAEAFFGQGTRLTVV.